These 31 T cell receptor beta chains originate from one sample sequenced in a study of blood T cell repertoires in COVID-19. The method was immunoSEQ multiplex PCR; TCRdb's version includes in-frame clones alone and lacks a portion of them. The sample holds 150,000 or so clones; 70% to 90% are singletons and the top ten take roughly 7.7%. Sequencing was performed on peripheral blood. Receptors were obtained from a man aged 40-55 years who had recovered from COVID-19.

The chain recombines TRBV15 with TRBJ2-7; TRBD1 aligns across 8 bases. Trimming took 0 bases from V and 0 from J; bases not matched to a gene: 13. This CDR3 is built from 19 residues. The germline V gene has CDR1 LNHNV and CDR2 YYDKDF (reference sequence). CDR3 DNA sequence: TGTGCCACCAGCAGAGATGTTGGGGACCAGGGACAGGACTCCTACGAGCAGTACTTC. It specifies CATSRDVGDQGQDSYEQYF.

The chain joins TRBV11-1 to TRBJ2-7; 10 bases match TRBD2. CDR3 length: 14 amino acids. Germline V gene sequence: CDR1 SGHAT, CDR2 FQDESV (reference sequence). V shed 6 bases, J shed 6 bases, and the junction held 8 bases outside the gene matches. DNA of the CDR3: TGTGCCAGCAGACTCAGCGGGAGGGCCCGCGAGCAGTACTTC. It encodes CASRLSGRAREQYF.

The chain couples TRBV5-8 to TRBJ1-5, with 8 bases that match TRBD1. Germline lookup yields CDR1 SGHTS and CDR2 YDEGEE. V was clipped by 4 bases and J by 4 bases; unmatched bases: 4. The CDR3 loop spans 14 amino acids. The CDR3 loop is CASSLGQVNQPQHF. CDR3 DNA: TGTGCCAGCAGCCTGGGACAGGTTAATCAGCCCCAGCATTTT.

The chain has TRBV7-8 and TRBJ1-2, with D maybe TRBD1 (5 bases). V lost 0 bases, J lost 5 bases, and 19 bases lay in between. CDR3 length: 17 residues. Germline assignment: CDR1 SGHVS and CDR2 FQNEAQ. The chain's CDR3 is CASSLAYTIGGGYGYTF. In nucleotides, the CDR3 is TGTGCCAGCAGCTTAGCATACACAATTGGGGGGGGATATGGCTACACCTTC.

The rearrangement links TRBV11-3 to TRBJ1-2, with 9 bases lining up with TRBD1. V shed 3 bases and J 0 bases; nucleotides not matched to a gene: 8. The CDR3 length is 17 residues. Germline CDR1 is SGHNT and CDR2 is YENEEA. CDR3 DNA: TGTGCCAGCAGCTTGGCCCGGGACAGGGTGCCTAACTATGGCTACACCTTC. Translating it yields CASSLARDRVPNYGYTF.

V and J are TRBV11-3 and TRBJ2-1, with D possibly being TRBD1 (6 bases). Germline CDR1 SGHNT, CDR2 YENEEA. V was cut by 3 bases and J by 1 base, with 10 bases left in between. The CDR3 sequence is 15 residues long. Written as DNA, the CDR3 is TGTGCCAGCAGCTTCAGGGGCAGTTCCTACAATGAGCAGTTCTTC. Residues: CASSFRGSSYNEQFF.

This clone was seen only a few times. The chain's CDR3 is CASSRTGGKYGYTF. The CDR3 nucleotides are TGTGCCAGCAGCCGGACAGGGGGGAAGTATGGCTACACCTTC. The rearrangement joins TRBV5-4 to TRBJ1-2, with 10 bases matching TRBD1. CDR3 length equals 14 residues. In germline, CDR1 is SGHNT, CDR2 YYREEE (reference sequence). V shed 4 bases, J shed 5 bases, and the junction held 5 bases outside the gene matches.

The genes are TRBV15 and TRBJ2-7, with 8 bases identical to TRBD1. The germline gives CDR1 LNHNV, CDR2 YYDKDF (reference sequence). The CDR3 is made up of 15 amino acids. Trimming cost V 0 bases and J 6 bases; bases outside gene matches: 7. The CDR3 protein is CATSRDRAGGAEQYF. CDR3 bases: TGTGCCACCAGCAGAGATAGGGCAGGGGGCGCCGAGCAGTACTTC.

This clone was picked up a small number of times. The chain uses TRBV9 and TRBJ1-1; D uncertain. Germline CDR1 reads SGDLS; CDR2 reads YYNGEE. V shed 0 bases and J shed 5 bases, with 14 bases lying between them. CDR3 size: 15 residues. The CDR3 sequence is CASSVVEDGWTEAFF. The CDR3 DNA reads as TGTGCCAGCAGCGTAGTGGAGGACGGTTGGACTGAAGCTTTCTTT.

The chain employs TRBV9 and TRBJ2-1; 9 positions match TRBD2. V trimming: 4 bases; J trimming: 8 bases; junction bases outside the gene matches: 4. CDR1 SGDLS and CDR2 YYNGEE come from the germline V gene. CDR3 length: 13 residues. The CDR3 loop reads CASSTRLADEQFF. The CDR3 coding sequence is TGTGCCAGCAGCACAAGACTAGCGGATGAGCAGTTCTTC.

J is TRBJ2-3 and V is TRBV4-3; 8 bases align to TRBD2. Losses at the gene ends were 0 bases for V and 1 base for J; bases not matched to a gene: 6. Per the germline V gene, CDR1 is LGHNA and CDR2 is YSLEER. The CDR3 extends over 17 amino acids. The CDR3 coding sequence is TGCGCCAGCAGCCAAGATCTGGCGACTAGCGGCACAGATACGCAGTATTTT. Translated: CASSQDLATSGTDTQYF.

The rearrangement joins TRBV7-3 to TRBJ2-1, with D perhaps TRBD2 (7 bases). The ends were cut back, 2 bases at V and 7 bases at J, with 12 bases in the middle. The CDR3 loop spans 14 amino acids. Looked up from germline, CDR1 is SGHTA and CDR2 is FQGTGA. CDR3 amino acids: CASSLRRGLNEQFF. In DNA, the CDR3 is TGTGCCAGCAGCTTACGGCGGGGGCTTAATGAGCAGTTCTTC.

Note on this clone: The same CDR3 also results from other DNA sequences found in this sample. This sequence joins TRBV27 and TRBJ2-7, with unresolved D. The CDR3 contains 12 residues. V lost 3 bases to trimming and J lost 4 bases, with 7 bases between them. The germline V gene encodes CDR1 MNHEY and CDR2 SMNVEV (reference sequence). This CDR3 reads CASSLNGYEQYF. Here the CDR3 DNA reads TGTGCCAGCAGTTTGAACGGTTACGAGCAGTACTTC.

The CDR3 nucleotides read TGTGCCAGCAGCCCGATTGGACAGGGGAATGAGCAGTTCTTC. It is translated as CASSPIGQGNEQFF. The chain links TRBV6-5 to TRBJ2-1; TRBD1 matches at 9 bases. V shed 6 bases and J 7 bases; nucleotides not matched to a gene: 7. In germline, CDR1 is MNHEY, CDR2 SVGAGI. There are 14 residues in the CDR3.

V is TRBV4-1 and J is TRBJ1-1; 7 bases map to TRBD1. CDR1 and CDR2 from the germline V gene are MGHRA and YSYEKL. The CDR3 runs 14 residues. V was clipped by 2 bases and J by 4 bases; unmatched bases: 4. CDR3 DNA: TGCGCCAGCAGCCAACAACAGGGGTCCACTGAAGCTTTCTTT. Protein: CASSQQQGSTEAFF.

This chain joins TRBV7-9 and TRBJ2-3; maybe TRBD2 (6 bases). Trimming cost V 4 bases and J 5 bases, with 19 bases left between them. The CDR3 extends over 16 amino acids. The germline V gene encodes CDR1 SEHNR and CDR2 FQNEAQ (reference sequence). CDR3 residues: CASSSLRGGRLDTQYF. CDR3 in DNA: TGTGCCAGCAGCTCGTTACGGGGAGGCCGCCTAGATACGCAGTATTTT.

V usage is TRBV19 and J usage is TRBJ2-4; tentative D call: TRBD1 (5 bases). The V end lost 0 bases, the J end lost 8 bases, and 5 bases lay between the germline ends. The CDR3 spans 12 residues. Looked up from germline, CDR1 is LNHDA and CDR2 is SQIVND (reference sequence). This CDR3 reads CASSIDRDIQYF. CDR3 DNA: TGTGCCAGTAGTATAGACAGGGACATTCAGTACTTC.

This sequence joins TRBV7-2 and TRBJ1-5; possible D gene TRBD1, 6 bases. V was pared by 4 bases and J by 6 bases, with 16 bases between. CDR1 SGHTA and CDR2 FQGNSA come from the germline V gene. The CDR3 spans 15 residues. The CDR3 region is CASSSWGGARQPQHF. As DNA, the CDR3 is TGTGCCAGCAGCTCTTGGGGGGGGGCGCGTCAGCCCCAGCATTTT.

The J gene is TRBJ2-7, the V gene TRBV30; the D is unclear. V shed 0 bases and J shed 6 bases, with 12 bases lying between them. Germline loops: CDR1 GTSNPN, CDR2 SVGIG (reference sequence). This CDR3 has 13 residues. CDR3 DNA sequence: TGTGCCTGGAGTGTAACCATCGGTAGCGAGCAGTACTTC. As protein: CAWSVTIGSEQYF.

CDR3 protein: CASSEEDWSTDTQYF. The CDR3 coding sequence is TGTGCCAGCAGTGAAGAGGACTGGAGCACAGATACGCAGTATTTT. This chain uses TRBV2 with TRBJ2-3; tentative D call: TRBD2 (5 bases). Germline V gene lookup returns CDR1 SNHLY and CDR2 FYNNEI. This CDR3 contains 15 residues. V lost 1 base to trimming and J lost 0 bases, with 8 bases between them.

DNA of the CDR3: TGTGCCAGCACTCCCGGGACAGCGAACACCGGGGAGCTGTTTTTT. Protein sequence: CASTPGTANTGELFF. This chain uses TRBV6-6 with TRBJ2-2, with 7 nucleotides matching TRBD1. The CDR3 sequence is 15 residues long. Germline assignment: CDR1 MNHNY and CDR2 SVGAGI (reference sequence). The ends lost 7 bases at V and 0 bases at J; junction bases unmatched: 5.

The V gene is TRBV5-4, the J gene TRBJ2-5, with D perhaps matching TRBD2 (5 bases). Germline CDR1 is SGHNT and CDR2 is YYREEE (reference sequence). V was clipped by 4 bases and J by 4 bases, with 11 bases between them. The CDR3 loop spans 13 amino acids. The CDR3 nucleotides are TGTGCCAGCAGCCCATCAGGAGGAGAGACCCAGTACTTC. This gives the protein CASSPSGGETQYF. Using reference TRBV5-4 and TRBJ2-5 for the parts outside the CDR3, the full variable domain is ETGVTQSPTHLIKTRGQQVTLRCSSQSGHNTVSWYQQALGQGPQFIFQYYREEENGRGNFPPRFSGLQFPNYSSELNVNALELDDSALYLCASSPSGGETQYFGPGTRLLVL.

This rearrangement joins TRBV30 to TRBJ1-4, with D maybe TRBD1 (5 bases). Germline assignment: CDR1 GTSNPN and CDR2 SVGIG (reference sequence). V shed 1 base and J shed 8 bases, with 8 bases lying between them. The CDR3 contains 12 residues. CDR3 amino acids: CAWSEGAEKLFF. The CDR3 coding sequence is TGTGCCTGGAGTGAAGGGGCGGAAAAACTGTTTTTT.

This clone has a single count. The rearrangement uses TRBV3-1 (or the pseudogene TRBV3-2) and TRBJ1-4; 11 bases are a match to TRBD1. CDR3 size: 16 residues. CDR1 is LGHDT, CDR2 YNNKEL, per germline (reference sequence). The ends lost 4 bases at V and 14 bases at J; junction bases unmatched: 15. The CDR3 coding sequence is TGTGCCAGCAGCCTCTCCGGGACAGGGGGAATGAAGTTGCTGTTTTTT. Translating gives CASSLSGTGGMKLLFF.

The CDR3 DNA is TGTGCCAGCAGCTTAGTTGAGGGCGCAAGGGCTTTCTTT. As protein: CASSLVEGARAFF. The chain has TRBV11-3 and TRBJ1-1; D is undetermined. Germline-derived CDR1 and CDR2 are SGHNT and YENEEA. This CDR3 is 13 amino acids long. V shed 1 base and J shed 11 bases, with 14 bases lying between them.

J is TRBJ1-1 and V is TRBV7-9; TRBD1 agrees at 9 bases. CDR1 is SEHNR, CDR2 FQNEAQ, per germline (reference sequence). J gave up 0 bases and V 6 bases, and 11 bases lay outside the gene matches. The CDR3 covers 17 residues. DNA of the CDR3: TGTGCCAGCAGTTCAGCAGACAGGGGGTGGGTGAACACTGAAGCTTTCTTT. It codes for CASSSADRGWVNTEAFF.

V and J are TRBV11-2 and TRBJ2-7, with TRBD1 identical over 9 bases. The CDR3 loop spans 13 amino acids. Trimming at V came to 3 bases and at J to 6 bases, leaving 3 bases not matched to a gene. CDR1 is SGHAT and CDR2 is FQNNGV in the germline V gene. This CDR3 is CASSFGTGLEQYF. The CDR3 coding sequence is TGTGCCAGCAGCTTCGGGACAGGGCTCGAGCAGTACTTC. The full variable domain, with the rest looked up from reference TRBV11-2 and TRBJ2-7, is EAGVAQSPRYKIIEKRQSVAFWCNPISGHATLYWYQQILGQGPKLLIQFQNNGVVDDSQLPKDRFSAERLKGVDSTLKIQPAKLEDSAVYLCASSFGTGLEQYFGPGTRLTVT.

The chain has TRBV18 and TRBJ1-5, with D tentatively TRBD1 (6 bases). Trimming shortened V by 2 bases and J by 9 bases, and 14 bases separated the two germline ends. The CDR3 is made up of 14 amino acids. Per germline, CDR1 KGHSH and CDR2 LQKENI. CDR3 residues: CASSPGQDSRPQHF. CDR3 nucleotide sequence: TGTGCCAGCTCACCAGGGCAGGACAGTCGGCCCCAGCATTTT.

The chain couples TRBV4-2 to TRBJ1-3; D is unresolved. The CDR3 is made up of 14 amino acids. V lost 0 bases to trimming and J lost 1 base, with 4 bases between them. Germline CDR1 LGHNA, CDR2 YNFKEQ. The DNA of the CDR3 is TGTGCCAGCAGCCAAGAGACTTCTGGAAACACCATATATTTT. Protein: CASSQETSGNTIYF.

This clone was observed once. The chain uses TRBV4-2 and TRBJ2-2; D may be TRBD2 (6 bases). Trimming took off 4 bases at V and 1 base at J, with 13 bases between the two ends. Germline V lookup: CDR1 LGHNA, CDR2 YNFKEQ. CDR3 length: 16 amino acids. The CDR3 sequence is CASSPQSGRNTGELFF. In DNA form, the CDR3 reads TGTGCCAGCAGCCCCCAGAGCGGGCGGAACACCGGGGAGCTGTTTTTT.

The rearrangement joins TRBV28 to TRBJ2-7, with D tentatively TRBD1 (5 bases). The germline V gene has CDR1 MDHEN and CDR2 SYDVKM. The CDR3 runs to 14 residues. Deletions cut 2 bases from V and 2 bases from J, with 10 bases between. In DNA, the CDR3 is TGTGCCAGCAGTTTAGTGGGCAGGGCCTACGAGCAGTACTTC. Protein sequence: CASSLVGRAYEQYF.